This TCR beta chain comes out of a study of T cell responses to AZD1222 COVID-19 vaccine. Study-wide findings and caveats: Of spike-specific TCRs, nearly half reportedly target regions left unmutated in variants.

Germline V gene sequence: CDR1 MNHEY, CDR2 SVGAGI. Trimming removed 2 bases at V and 11 bases at J, with 9 bases between. CDR3 size: 11 residues. A note on this clone: Its antigen is not identified.

Profiling relied on immunoSEQ multiplex PCR, and the TCRdb table lists in-frame clones only, not all of them. Among more than 75,000 clones listed, roughly nine tenths were seen once. The specimen was peripheral blood, collected on day 0 of AZD1222 vaccination. J is TRBJ1-1 and V is TRBV6-5; D ambiguous. This receptor was obtained from an adult in good health. The CDR3 region has the DNA TGTGCCAGCAGTTACAACGGGGAGGCTTTCTTT. This codes for CASSYNGEAFF.